A single sample gave rise to the 3 T cell receptor beta chains below, sequenced in a study of blood T cell repertoires in COVID-19. TCRdb keeps only in-frame clones here, not all; method: immunoSEQ multiplex PCR. The sample lists about 230,000 clones; 70% to 90% were seen once. Sequencing was done on a sample of peripheral blood. These receptors were taken from a woman under 30 who had recovered from COVID-19.

This clone was found once. V gene TRBV30 combines with J gene TRBJ1-6; 7 bases map to TRBD1. V dropped 7 bases and J dropped 5; count of bases not matched to a gene: 14. CDR1 is GTSNPN and CDR2 is SVGIG in the germline V gene (reference sequence). CDR3 length: 16 amino acids. The CDR3 DNA follows: TGTGCCTCCCACCTCGGAGGGGGCTCGGATAATTCACCCCTCCACTTT. This gives the protein CASHLGGGSDNSPLHF.

This sequence joins TRBV9 and TRBJ2-5, with TRBD1 matching 8 bases. Germline trimming cut 0 bases from V and 5 bases from J; bases unmatched to any gene: 6. Germline CDR1 and CDR2: SGDLS and YYNGEE. The CDR3 is made up of 15 amino acids. In nucleotides, the CDR3 is TGTGCCAGCAGCGTAGGGCAGGGGGCAGCGGAGACCCAGTACTTC. It specifies CASSVGQGAAETQYF.

The chain employs TRBV7-2 and TRBJ2-7, with a tentative D call TRBD1 (6 bases). Germline CDR1 SGHTA, CDR2 FQGNSA. Trimming shortened V by 0 bases and J by 2 bases, and 8 bases separated the two germline ends. The length of the CDR3 is 14 residues. Written as DNA, the CDR3 is TGTGCCAGCAGCTTAGCGACAGGCACCTACGAGCAGTACTTC. This encodes CASSLATGTYEQYF.